The present T cell receptor (beta chain) was sequenced within a study of T cell repertoires in cytomegalovirus infection. About the study: The public TCR beta signatures pointed to both CMV infection and matching HLA type.

General observations from the study: Pooled public TCR beta family frequency picked out CMV carriers with the relevant HLA.

The CDR3 consists of 13 residues. The V gene lost 10 bases and the J gene lost 6 bases, with 17 bases spanning the gap. In germline, CDR1 is SGHAT, CDR2 FQNNGV. The table lists this clonotype with a few counts. The antigen remains undetermined. TCRdb ran MiXCR on the reads and lists one entry per CDR3 protein. In the table there are about 400,000 distinct CDR3 sequences, around 18% of which are singletons. Sequences were obtained from PBMCs. The source of this sequence is a human donor in good health (CMV status not recorded). Some clones in this sample may be carry-over from other donors' samples. V is TRBV11-2 and J is TRBJ2-3; D not resolved. The CDR3 DNA is TGTGCCATATCGGGTGGATTAGGGGATACGCAGTATTTT. Residues: CAISGGLGDTQYF.